This TCR beta chain was retrieved from a study of T cell responses to AZD1222 COVID-19 vaccine. Study-wide points: It should be noted that donors were predominantly white British and more often female, and clonal diversity was possibly underestimated. An increase in Spike-specific TCR breadth and depth was observed after two AZD1222 doses. Repertoire sampling was restricted to post-peak T cell response timepoints.

Note on this clone: Its antigen is unidentified.

Using immunoSEQ multiplex PCR, the repertoire was profiled, and TCRdb retains in-frame clones only, with some absent. The table lists fewer than 200,000 clones, 85% to 90% of them singletons. The material was peripheral blood, obtained on day 0 of AZD1222 vaccination. The sequence derives from an adult in good health.

CDR3 in DNA: TGCGCCAGCACCCACTCTCACCCGAACACCGGGGAGCTGTTTTTT. Its translation is CASTHSHPNTGELFF. The V gene is TRBV5-1, the J gene TRBJ2-2; D is uncertain. V was cut by 6 bases and J by 0 bases, with 12 bases left in between. Germline V lookup: CDR1 SGHRS, CDR2 YFSETQ. CDR3 length equals 15 residues. Variable domain in full (rest from reference TRBV5-1 and TRBJ2-2): KAGVTQTPRYLIKTRGQQVTLSCSPISGHRSVSWYQQTPGQGLQFLFEYFSETQRNKGNFPGRFSGRQFSNSRSEMNVSTLELGDSALYLCASTHSHPNTGELFFGEGSRLTVL.